A selection of T cell receptor beta chains follows, all from one sample in a study of CD8+ T cells in alopecia areata. Sequencing used immunoSEQ multiplex PCR; TCRdb keeps in-frame clones, though not all of them. The sample consists of 220,000 or so clones, 50% to 70% of them appearing once. Sequencing used CD4+ T cells sorted from blood, obtained at week 0. All receptors derive from a human donor with alopecia areata. CDR3s leave out the opening cysteine and the closing phenylalanine or tryptophan. Some rows mark clone size as missing; the rest say once, few, many or name a class of expanded clone.

>NA|TRBV9|TRBJ1-1|12
ASSPSIPYTEAF
>NA|TRBV29-1|TRBJ2-1|13
SVRHRLATYNEQF
>NA|TRBV5-1|TRBJ2-7|12
ASSLGTPSYEQY
>NA|TRBV11-2|TRBJ2-7|9
ASSSFHEQY
>NA|TRBV6-6|TRBJ2-7|11
ASSYRELYEQY
>NA|TRBV10-3|TRBJ1-6|11
AINRDSNSPLH
>NA|TRBV7-3|TRBJ2-7|13
ASAPLAEGLVEQY
>NA|TRBV10-3|TRBJ2-7|13
AISDPTVTSYEQY
>NA|TRBV5-5|TRBJ2-7|13
ASSLLTGYAYEQY
>NA|TRBV30|TRBJ2-7|12
AWSVPYADYEQY
>NA|TRBV2|TRBJ1-4|13
ASKGGGATNEKLF
>NA|TRBV7-2|TRBJ2-3|16
ASSLLRAWREGPDTQY
>NA|TRBV30|TRBJ1-2|10
AWSQGDYGYT
>NA|TRBV30|TRBJ1-5|11
AWSPGGNQPQH
>NA|TRBV6-5|TRBJ2-3|13
ASTEASGGADTQY
>many|TRBV27|TRBJ1-1|16
ASRSAGTLNGMNTEAF
>NA|TRBV29-1|TRBJ1-1|11
SVEFGSARPAF